This T cell receptor beta chain came from a study of Ad26.COV2.S vaccination and SARS-CoV-2 variants. Overall study context: Participant was drawn from the COV1001 Ad26.COV2.S trial arm. Whole-study findings and limits: Post-vaccination spike-specific CD8+ and CD4+ T cell responses reportedly had substantial breadth. Vaccine recipients showed a spike-specific TCR breadth that was higher than in placebo recipients.

Some clones are missing from TCRdb's copy, which holds only in-frame ones; the method was immunoSEQ multiplex PCR. This table has approximately 460,000 clones, approximately 90% appearing once. As regards this clone: Its target is not known. Different DNA sequences within this sample yield the same CDR3.

The CDR3 extends over 12 amino acids. The V gene's germline CDR1 is MDHEN and CDR2 SYDVKM. The germline V and J ends were trimmed by 5 bases and 0 bases, with 5 bases remaining between them. Treatment specified: about 20 received Ad26.COV2.S at low or high dose, single or two shots; 5 received placebo; per-sample allocation not given. Sampling took place 63 days after the first vaccine or placebo injection. The input for sequencing was peripheral blood, taken in a trial of Ad26.COV2.S vaccine versus placebo. The sequence was obtained from a person aged 18-65 years who received the Ad26.COV2.S COVID-19 vaccine or a placebo. This chain uses TRBV28 with TRBJ2-7; D uncertain. CDR3 sequence: CASSLSSYEQYF. In DNA form, the CDR3 reads TGTGCCAGCAGTCTCAGCTCCTACGAGCAGTACTTC.